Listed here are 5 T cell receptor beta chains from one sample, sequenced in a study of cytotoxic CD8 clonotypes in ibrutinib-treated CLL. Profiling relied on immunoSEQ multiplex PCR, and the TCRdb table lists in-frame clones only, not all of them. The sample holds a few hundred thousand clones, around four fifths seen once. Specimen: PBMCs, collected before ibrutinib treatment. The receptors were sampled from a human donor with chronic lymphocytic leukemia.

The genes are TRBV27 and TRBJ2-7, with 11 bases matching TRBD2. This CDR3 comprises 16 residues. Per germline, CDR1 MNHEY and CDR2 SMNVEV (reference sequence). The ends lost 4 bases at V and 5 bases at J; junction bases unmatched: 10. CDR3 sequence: CASSSGRLAGTHEQYF. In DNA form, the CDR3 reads TGTGCCAGCAGTTCGGGTAGACTAGCGGGAACGCACGAGCAGTACTTC.

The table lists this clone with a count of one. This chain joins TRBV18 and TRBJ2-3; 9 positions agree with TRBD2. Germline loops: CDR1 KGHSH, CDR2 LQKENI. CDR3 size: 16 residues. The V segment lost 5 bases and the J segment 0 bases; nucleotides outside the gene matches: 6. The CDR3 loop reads CASSFPSGTSTDTQYF. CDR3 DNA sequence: TGTGCCAGCTCATTCCCTAGCGGGACTAGCACAGATACGCAGTATTTT.

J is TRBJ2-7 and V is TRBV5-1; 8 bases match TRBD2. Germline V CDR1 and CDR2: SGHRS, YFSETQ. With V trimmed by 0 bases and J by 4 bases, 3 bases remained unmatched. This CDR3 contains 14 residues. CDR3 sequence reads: CASSLEGLAYEQYF. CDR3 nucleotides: TGCGCCAGCAGCTTGGAAGGACTAGCTTACGAGCAGTACTTC.

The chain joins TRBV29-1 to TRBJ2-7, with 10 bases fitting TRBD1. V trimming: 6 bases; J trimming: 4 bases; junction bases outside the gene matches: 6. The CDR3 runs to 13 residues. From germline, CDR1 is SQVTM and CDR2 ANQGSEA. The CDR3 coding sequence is TGCAGCGTCCGGACAGGGGGGGCGTACGAGCAGTACTTC. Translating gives CSVRTGGAYEQYF.

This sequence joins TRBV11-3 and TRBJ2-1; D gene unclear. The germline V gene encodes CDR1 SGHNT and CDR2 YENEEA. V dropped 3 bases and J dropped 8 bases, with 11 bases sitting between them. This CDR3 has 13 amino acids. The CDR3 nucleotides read TGTGCCAGCAGCTTTTCAAGGGTGCATGAGCAGTTCTTC. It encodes CASSFSRVHEQFF.